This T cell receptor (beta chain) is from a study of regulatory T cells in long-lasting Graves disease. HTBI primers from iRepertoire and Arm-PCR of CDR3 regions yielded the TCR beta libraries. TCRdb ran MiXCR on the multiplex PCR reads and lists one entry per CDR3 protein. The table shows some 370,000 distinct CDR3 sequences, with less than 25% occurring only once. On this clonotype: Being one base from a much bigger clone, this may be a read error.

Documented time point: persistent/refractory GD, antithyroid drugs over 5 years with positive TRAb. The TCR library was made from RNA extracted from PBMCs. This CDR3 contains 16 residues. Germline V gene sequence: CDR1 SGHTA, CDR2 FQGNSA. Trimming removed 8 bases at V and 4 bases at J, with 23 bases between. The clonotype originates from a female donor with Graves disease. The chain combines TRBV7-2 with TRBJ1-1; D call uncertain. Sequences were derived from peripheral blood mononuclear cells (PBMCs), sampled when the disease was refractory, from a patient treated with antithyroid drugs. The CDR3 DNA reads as TGTGCCAGCGGCTCTGAGCAGGTCCCATTGAGCACTGAAGCTTTCTTT. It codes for CASGSEQVPLSTEAFF.